The 3 T cell receptor beta chains in this list originate from one sample, sequenced in a study of regulatory T cells in long-lasting Graves disease. Time point denoted: persistent/refractory GD, antithyroid drugs over 5 years with positive TRAb. RNA isolated from PBMCs was used to make the TCR library. Construction of TCR beta libraries relied on iRepertoire HTBI primers and on Arm-PCR targeting CDR3 regions. TCRdb recomputed calls from the multiplex PCR reads with MiXCR, one row per CDR3 protein. The sample shows about 470,000 distinct CDR3 sequences, more than 20% of them seen only once. This material consisted of peripheral blood mononuclear cells (PBMCs), taken when the disease was refractory, from a patient treated with antithyroid drugs. The origin of the receptors is a female donor with Graves disease.

This clonotype was seen at least ten times. The CDR3 reads CSARDHRTGTAFGYTF. The DNA of the CDR3 is TGCAGTGCTAGAGATCACCGTACCGGGACAGCGTTCGGCTACACCTTC. The rearrangement joins TRBV20-1 to TRBJ1-2; 7 nucleotides agree with TRBD1. CDR1 is DFQATT, CDR2 SNEGSKA, per germline (reference sequence). This CDR3 is 16 amino acids long. Trimming cost V 0 bases and J 8 bases; bases outside gene matches: 15.

This clonotype showed up many times. V is TRBV3-1 and J is TRBJ2-7; no clear D. Germline V gives CDR1 LGHDT, CDR2 YNNKEL (reference sequence). The CDR3 contains 12 residues. V dropped 3 bases and J dropped 0 bases, with 3 bases sitting between them. CDR3 nucleotide sequence: TGTGCCAGCAGCCAGGGCTCCTACGAGCAGTACTTC. It yields the protein CASSQGSYEQYF.

This clonotype showed up just a few times. The chain carries TRBV29-1 and TRBJ2-7; possibly TRBD1 or TRBD2 for D (5 bases each). The CDR3 runs to 11 residues. Trimming took off 0 bases at V and 7 bases at J, with 7 bases between the two ends. Germline-derived CDR1 and CDR2 are SQVTM and ANQGSEA. The CDR3: CSVEDEGEQYF. The DNA of the CDR3 is TGCAGCGTTGAAGATGAGGGGGAGCAGTACTTC.